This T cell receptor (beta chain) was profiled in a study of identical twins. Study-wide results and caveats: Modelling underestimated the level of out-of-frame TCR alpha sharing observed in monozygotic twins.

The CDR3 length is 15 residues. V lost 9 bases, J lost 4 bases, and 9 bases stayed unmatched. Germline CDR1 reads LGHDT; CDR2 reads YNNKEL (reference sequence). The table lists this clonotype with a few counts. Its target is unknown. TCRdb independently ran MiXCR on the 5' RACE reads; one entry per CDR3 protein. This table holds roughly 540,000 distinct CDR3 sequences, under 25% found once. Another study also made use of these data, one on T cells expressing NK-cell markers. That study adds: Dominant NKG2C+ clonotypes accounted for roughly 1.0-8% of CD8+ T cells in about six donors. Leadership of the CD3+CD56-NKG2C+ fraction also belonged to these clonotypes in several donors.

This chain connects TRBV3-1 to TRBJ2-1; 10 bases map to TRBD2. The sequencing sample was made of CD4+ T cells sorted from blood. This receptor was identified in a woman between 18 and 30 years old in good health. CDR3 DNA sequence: TGTGCCAGTCAAACCGGGACTAGCGTTTACAATGAGCAGTTCTTC. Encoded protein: CASQTGTSVYNEQFF.